The entry below gives a single T cell receptor (beta chain) sequence along with its context. Its target is unknown. This sample is part of a study of identifying expanded T cells in peripheral blood. Data came from immunoSEQ multiplex PCR; TCRdb stores just in-frame clones and leaves some out. Of some 78,000 clones listed, about 88% were seen once; the top ten hold around 20%. V lost 6 bases and J 10 bases, leaving 10 bases between the germline ends. The CDR3 loop spans 11 amino acids. The germline CDR1 and CDR2 sequences are SGHVS and FQNEAQ. Healthy donors had no documented immune events, such as infections, while sampled. General study results and limits: Over approximately two and four weeks, about 16 and 20 clones changed, versus approximately 1.1 between replicates. Variance in clone template counts between approximately 2-week samples significantly increased with total template count across all healthy donors.

This rearrangement joins TRBV7-8 to TRBJ2-1; D is uncertain. The receptor's source is a person between 18 and 75 years old in good health. The sample consisted of blood. The CDR3 here is CASRWGSEQFF. For the CDR3, the DNA is TGTGCCAGCAGATGGGGTTCAGAGCAGTTCTTC.